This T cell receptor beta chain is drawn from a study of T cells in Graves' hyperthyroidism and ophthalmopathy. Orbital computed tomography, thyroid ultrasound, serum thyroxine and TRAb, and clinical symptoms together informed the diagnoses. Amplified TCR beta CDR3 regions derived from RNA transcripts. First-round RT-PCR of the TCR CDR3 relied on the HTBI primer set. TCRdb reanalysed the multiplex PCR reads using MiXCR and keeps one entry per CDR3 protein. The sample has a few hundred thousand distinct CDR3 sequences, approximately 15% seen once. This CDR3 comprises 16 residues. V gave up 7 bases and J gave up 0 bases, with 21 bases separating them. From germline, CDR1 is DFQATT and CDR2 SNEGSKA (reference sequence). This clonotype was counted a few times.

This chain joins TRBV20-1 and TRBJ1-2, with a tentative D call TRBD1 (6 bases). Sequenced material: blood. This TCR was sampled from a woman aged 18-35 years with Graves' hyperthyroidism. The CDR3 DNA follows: TGCAGTGTCGAGGGGAGGGCGGGGGCCACTAACTATGGCTACACCTTC. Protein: CSVEGRAGATNYGYTF.